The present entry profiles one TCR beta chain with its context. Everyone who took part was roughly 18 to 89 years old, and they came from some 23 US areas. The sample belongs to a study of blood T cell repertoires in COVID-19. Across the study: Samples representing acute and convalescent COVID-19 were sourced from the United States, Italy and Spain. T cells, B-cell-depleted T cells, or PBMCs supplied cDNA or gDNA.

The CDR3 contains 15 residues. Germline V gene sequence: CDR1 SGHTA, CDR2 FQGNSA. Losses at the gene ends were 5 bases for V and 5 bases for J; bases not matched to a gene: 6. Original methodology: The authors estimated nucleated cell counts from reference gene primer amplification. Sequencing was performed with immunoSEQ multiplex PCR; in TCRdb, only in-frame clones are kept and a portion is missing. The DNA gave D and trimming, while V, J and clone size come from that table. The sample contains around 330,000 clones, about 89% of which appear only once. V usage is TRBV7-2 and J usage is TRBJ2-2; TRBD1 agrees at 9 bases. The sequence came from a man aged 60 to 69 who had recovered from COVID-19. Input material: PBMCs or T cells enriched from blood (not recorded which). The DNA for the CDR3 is TGTGCCAGCAGCACCGACAGGGGGTGGACCGGGGAGCTGTTTTTT. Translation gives CASSTDRGWTGELFF.